A single sample is the source of the 14 T cell receptor beta chains below, sequenced in a study of human T cells and chemical hapten exposure. The sample's time point: patch test 1, 2 weeks after DPC sensitization. Specified treatment: therapeutic diphenylcyclopropenone sensitization with weekly scalp DPC. TCRdb reprocessed the RACE reads via MiXCR and lists one record per CDR3 protein. Among about 71,000 distinct CDR3 sequences listed, approximately 9.8% were seen once. Sequencing was performed on whole blood, taken in connection with sensitization to the hapten diphenylcyclopropenone (DPC). Source of these receptors: a woman aged 35 to 49 with alopecia areata. Some clones in this sample may be carry-over from other donors' samples.

At least ten counts were recorded for this clonotype. The rearrangement uses TRBV18 and TRBJ2-7; D is possibly TRBD1 (5 bases). The CDR3 is 13 amino acids. Germline assignment: CDR1 KGHSH and CDR2 LQKENI. The V end lost 3 bases, the J end lost 6 bases, and 12 bases lay between the germline ends. The CDR3 sequence is CASSPGQGREQYF. CDR3 sequence (DNA): TGTGCCAGCTCACCGGGCCAGGGTCGCGAGCAGTACTTC.

Many counts were recorded for this clonotype. V gene TRBV2 combines with J gene TRBJ1-5; D is uncertain. Germline-derived CDR1 and CDR2 are SNHLY and FYNNEI. With 1 base removed from V and 2 bases from J, the gap between germline ends came to 9 bases. The CDR3 totals 15 residues. Here the CDR3 DNA reads TGTGCCAGCAGTGAAGGGGCGGACGGCAATCAGCCCCAGCATTTT. It codes for CASSEGADGNQPQHF.

This clonotype was counted only a few times. The chain recombines TRBV7-6 with TRBJ2-3; D not certain. Trimming removed 1 base at V and 2 bases at J, with 13 bases between. Germline CDR1 and CDR2: SGHVS and FNYEAQ. The CDR3 is 16 residues long. CDR3 sequence: CASSLEMRQVTDTQYF. The CDR3 nucleotides read TGTGCCAGCAGCTTAGAGATGAGGCAGGTCACAGATACGCAGTATTTT. The entire variable domain, with the rest obtained from reference TRBV7-6 and TRBJ2-3, is as follows: GAGVSQSPRYKVTKRGQDVALRCDPISGHVSLYWYRQALGQGPEFLTYFNYEAQQDKSGLPNDRFSAERPEGSISTLTIQRTEQRDSAMYRCASSLEMRQVTDTQYFGPGTRLTVL.

This clonotype showed up many times. The chain is built from TRBV9 and TRBJ2-7; 8 bases align to TRBD1. This CDR3 region has 15 residues. From germline, CDR1 is SGDLS and CDR2 YYNGEE. With V trimmed by 3 bases and J by 3 bases, 8 bases remained unmatched. Here the CDR3 DNA reads TGTGCCAGCAGCGCCGGGGACAGGCCTCTCTACGAGCAGTACTTC. Protein product: CASSAGDRPLYEQYF.

Many counts were recorded for this clonotype. This chain links TRBV27 with TRBJ1-3, with a weak D call TRBD1 (6 bases). Germline loops: CDR1 MNHEY, CDR2 SMNVEV (reference sequence). V gave up 5 bases and J gave up 2 bases, with 13 bases separating them. The CDR3 has 15 residues. CDR3 DNA: TGTGCCAGCAGTCCCCAGGGGTCCCCTGGAAACACCATATATTTT. This encodes CASSPQGSPGNTIYF.

This chain uses TRBV20-1 with TRBJ2-7; no reliable D call. CDR1 is DFQATT, CDR2 SNEGSKA, per germline (reference sequence). The CDR3 sequence is 12 residues long. V lost 3 bases and J lost 0, with 6 bases in between. DNA for the CDR3: TGCAGTGCTAGCTCCAACTCCTACGAGCAGTACTTC. Its translation is CSASSNSYEQYF.

The chain uses TRBV10-2 and TRBJ2-1, with D unresolved. Trimming removed 4 bases at V and 2 bases at J, with 6 bases between. CDR1 is WSHSY, CDR2 SAAADI, per germline. This CDR3 contains 13 residues. The CDR3: CASSGFAYNEQFF. Here the CDR3 DNA reads TGCGCCAGCAGTGGCTTCGCCTACAATGAGCAGTTCTTC.

This clonotype was seen ten or more times. The rearrangement uses TRBV20-1 and TRBJ1-2; weak D call: TRBD1 (5 bases). Germline CDR1 is DFQATT and CDR2 is SNEGSKA (reference sequence). V lost 0 bases to trimming and J lost 5 bases, with 13 bases between them. This CDR3 contains 14 residues. The CDR3 region is CSARDPTVVYGYTF. The DNA for the CDR3 is TGCAGTGCTAGAGATCCGACAGTGGTTTATGGCTACACCTTC.

This clonotype was seen only once. The chain employs TRBV11-3 and TRBJ2-3; D uncertain. Germline CDR1 reads SGHNT; CDR2 reads YENEEA. V lost 5 bases and J lost 5, with 11 bases in between. The CDR3 is made up of 13 amino acids. The CDR3 sequence is CASSPWAEDTQYF. As DNA, the CDR3 is TGTGCCAGCAGCCCATGGGCGGAAGATACGCAGTATTTT.

This clonotype was detected only a few times. The V gene is TRBV15, the J gene TRBJ2-3, with 7 bases that match TRBD2. The junction had 6 bases not matched to a gene; V was cut back by 3 bases and J by 0 bases. Germline CDR1 LNHNV, CDR2 YYDKDF (reference sequence). CDR3 length equals 16 residues. CDR3 sequence: CATSSKRGQSTDTQYF. The CDR3 nucleotides are TGTGCCACCAGCAGTAAGCGGGGCCAGAGCACAGATACGCAGTATTTT. The full variable domain, completed using reference TRBV15 and TRBJ2-3, is DAMVIQNPRYQVTQFGKPVTLSCSQTLNHNVMYWYQQKSSQAPKLLFHYYDKDFNNEADTPDNFQSRRPNTSFCFLDIRSPGLGDTAMYLCATSSKRGQSTDTQYFGPGTRLTVL.

There are a few counts of this clonotype. The V call is TRBV4-3, the J call TRBJ2-3, with D possibly matching TRBD2 (6 bases). Trimming pared 1 base from V and 2 bases from J, leaving 13 bases between. This CDR3 spans 16 amino acids. The V gene's germline CDR1 is LGHNA and CDR2 YSLEER. CDR3 in DNA: TGCGCCAGCAGCCAAGGGAGGGCAGGGTTCACAGATACGCAGTATTTT. Protein product: CASSQGRAGFTDTQYF.

This clonotype has at least ten counts. The V and J genes are TRBV2 and TRBJ2-5, with a weak D call TRBD2 (5 bases). This CDR3 has 13 amino acids. CDR1 is SNHLY, CDR2 FYNNEI, per germline. V was pared by 7 bases and J by 5 bases, with 14 bases between. DNA for the CDR3: TGTGCCAGCACCGATCTAGCCTGGGAGACCCAGTACTTC. It specifies CASTDLAWETQYF.

This clonotype was recorded once. The V gene is TRBV27, the J gene TRBJ1-2; 7 nucleotides agree with TRBD1. The CDR3 is 15 residues long. V lost 0 bases to trimming and J lost 8 bases; unmatched junction nucleotides: 9. Germline CDR1 MNHEY, CDR2 SMNVEV (reference sequence). Written as DNA, the CDR3 is TGTGCCAGCAGTTTATCCCTCACAGGGGCAGGGGGCTACACCTTC. It encodes CASSLSLTGAGGYTF.

In its sample, this clonotype was seen a few times. V is TRBV7-8 and J is TRBJ1-1; a possible D gene is TRBD1 (5 bases). The length of the CDR3 is 13 residues. The germline CDR1 and CDR2 sequences are SGHVS and FQNEAQ. V was shortened by 0 bases and J by 10 bases, with 12 bases between the two germline ends. In DNA, the CDR3 is TGTGCCAGCAGCTTAGCAGGGGATCAGCGAGCTTTCTTT. Encoded protein: CASSLAGDQRAFF.